The present entry profiles one TCR beta chain with its context. Its recognized antigen is unknown. Base qualities are missing; no much larger clone stands one base away. The library was made by the immunoSEQ multiplex PCR assay. Roughly 10^5 TCR templates per sample were assayed on the deep sequencing platform. Genomic DNA extracted from sorted T cells was used for TCRbeta CDR3 sequencing. For the original study's pipeline: The R programming language was used for clonal analysis of TCRbeta CDR3 data. Unstimulated samples were compared with post-reaction CFSE-low samples to define alloreactive CD4+ and CD8+ clones. By matching sequences to the repertoires of sorted unstimulated Treg and non-Treg cells, each alloreactive CD4+ clone was assigned a regulatory or non-regulatory origin. TCRdb took this table from immuneACCESS and kept in-frame rearrangements with V and J called. Such tables lack part of the clones; where checked against another copy, unresolved V genes explain under half of the gap, and the rest is unexplained. The V and J calls and clone size are taken from that table; D and trimming were inferred from the DNA. The sample table holds about 110,000 clones, of which roughly nine tenths were seen once. The top ten constitute about 0.75% of the sample.

This entry comes from a study of siplizumab effects on memory and regulatory T cells (dated by TCRdb to the late 2010s). Concerning the study at large: The effect of the anti-CD2 antibody siplizumab on alloreactive T-cell subsets was examined in allogeneic mixed lymphocyte reactions constructed from human PBMCs. The research as a whole found: Greater diversity appeared to be present in unstimulated naive T cells than in memory T cells, and a substantial contribution to the alloresponse seemed to be made by naive cells. Among mappable alloreactive CD4+ clones, an average Treg-derived fraction of about 70% was observed with siplizumab, compared with 25% to 30% in control reactions. No functional confirmation was obtained for the suppressive function of proliferating Tregs from siplizumab cultures. Sequences below about 10^-5 frequency were poorly captured, so only a minor fraction of alloreactive clones could be mapped to unstimulated subsets. Siplizumab significantly lowered the cumulative frequency of alloreactive sequences that could be traced to unstimulated CD4+ memory T cells. Roughly 80-97% of proliferating CD4+ or CD8+ clones could not be assigned a naive or memory phenotype.

Sorted unstimulated T cells and proliferating T cells recovered from mixed lymphocyte reactions were subjected to TCRbeta CDR3 sequencing. Fresh whole blood from some eleven HLA-typed healthy donors was used to isolate PBMCs. To map where alloreactive clones came from, unstimulated CD4+ regulatory T cells were FACS-sorted. Spanning cysteine to phenylalanine, the CDR3 consists of 15 amino acids. Only the CDR3 region is kept as DNA, spanning 45 bases read in frame from base 1. The germline V gene (reference sequence) sets CDR1 to GTSNPN and CDR2 to SVGIG. The junction shows trimming of 2 bases on V and 2 bases on J, plus 13 bases between the germline ends.

The V and J genes are TRBV30 and TRBJ2-1; a weak D assignment points to TRBD2 (5 bases agree). The sequenced sample consisted of Tregs sorted from blood. The receptor was isolated from a human donor in good health. The DNA reads as follows: TGTGCCTGGAGTCTAGCCAACAGCGCCTACAATGAGCAGTTCTTC. Translated, this gives CAWSLANSAYNEQFF.